This T cell receptor beta chain originates from a study of blood T cell repertoires in COVID-19 (dated by TCRdb to 2019 to 2021). As for the study more broadly: Samples covering the acute and convalescent phases of COVID-19 were provided by collaborators in the United States, Italy and Spain. The material from the prospective study consisted of cDNA or gDNA derived from T cells, B-cell-depleted T cells, or PBMCs. Sample metadata almost always included a de-identified subject ID, COVID-19 status, age in years and sex. Deeply sampled blood TCRbeta repertoires from subjects exposed to, actively infected with, or recovered from COVID-19 were included in the dataset. A freely available public database, intended as a resource for researchers studying the immune response to SARS-CoV-2, is where the repertoires were released. Samples came from the ongoing ImmuneRACE study (first 160 participants) plus 1,254 subjects from 6 global collaborators. HLA class I and class II types, where available, came from metadata supplied by the sample provider rather than from assay-based typing. The paper as a whole reports these results and caveats: The amount of clinical and demographic metadata varied by source and participant and was provided uncurated.

TCRbeta CDR3 regions were amplified from genomic DNA using the immunoSEQ Assay, a bias-controlled multiplex PCR. Processing in the source paper ran as follows. Nucleated cell counts per sample were estimated from amplification of reference gene primers within the assay. Sequence reads were collapsed and filtered to measure the absolute abundance of every unique TCRbeta CDR3 rearrangement. Productive Simpson clonality was computed per sample as the square root of Simpson's diversity index over productive rearrangements. As stored in TCRdb, this immuneACCESS dataset retains in-frame rearrangements with V and J assigned. A fraction of the clones does not appear; measured against another copy, unresolved V genes explain less than half of the discrepancy, and the remainder lacks a known reason. Clone size and V and J calls were adopted from that table, with D and trimming inferred from the DNA. This sample is represented by about 250,000 clones; over 75% of them were singletons. The ten largest clones add up to approximately 1.6% of the sample.

Enrolling through a virtual design, the prospective study's participants ranged in age from roughly 18 to 100 years and lived across some 23 United States geographic areas. Cohort assignment in the prospective study relied on participant-reported clinical history from a screening survey and a study questionnaire. For ImmuneRACE Cohort 3, a participant was defined as recovered based on two consecutive negative NP/OP PCR tests, clearance by a healthcare professional, or resolution of symptoms. In the prospective study, whole blood, serum and a nasopharyngeal or oropharyngeal swab were collected from each participant by mobile phlebotomists. Over a roughly 2-month period, participants in the prospective study had the option of providing additional blood draws and questionnaires. Before DNA extraction, blood samples from the prospective study were shipped at room temperature or frozen. The CDR3 holds 13 amino acids from the cysteine to the phenylalanine. The retained sequence is limited to the CDR3, 39 bases, with the frame set at the first base. Relative to germline, V is missing 7 bases and J is missing 5 bases, with 8 bases of the junction outside any gene match. CDR1 and CDR2, per the germline V gene, are SQVTM and ANQGSEA.

Concerning this clone itself: Its antigen is currently not known. No much larger clone is present one base from it, and per-base qualities are unavailable.

The source of this sequence is a man between 35 and 55 years old who had recovered from COVID-19. The specimen was PBMCs or T cells enriched from blood (not recorded which). In this chain, TRBV29-1 is recombined with TRBJ1-1; 9 junctional bases match TRBD1. The bases are TGCAGCGGGGGACAGGGAACGCGGACTGAAGCTTTCTTT. Protein translation: CSGGQGTRTEAFF.